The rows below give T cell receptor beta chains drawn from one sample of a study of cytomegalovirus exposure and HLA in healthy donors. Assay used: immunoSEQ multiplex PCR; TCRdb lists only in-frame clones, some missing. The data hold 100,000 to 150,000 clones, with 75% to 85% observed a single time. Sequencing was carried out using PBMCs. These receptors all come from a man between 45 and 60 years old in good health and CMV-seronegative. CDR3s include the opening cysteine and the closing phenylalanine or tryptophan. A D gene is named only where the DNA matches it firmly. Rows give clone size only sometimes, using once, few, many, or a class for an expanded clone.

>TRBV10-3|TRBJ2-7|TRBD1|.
CAISLNRDREQYF
TGTGCCATCAGCCTAAACCGGGACAGGGAGCAGTACTTC
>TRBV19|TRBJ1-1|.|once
CASTRTTMNTEAFF
TGTGCCAGTACTCGAACTACCATGAACACTGAAGCTTTCTTT
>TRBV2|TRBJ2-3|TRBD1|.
CASSEGDRGPDTQYF
TGTGCCAGCAGTGAAGGGGACAGGGGGCCAGATACGCAGTATTTT
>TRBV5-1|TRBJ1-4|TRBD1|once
CASSPGTGDEKLFF
TGCGCCAGCAGCCCAGGGACAGGGGATGAAAAACTGTTTTTT
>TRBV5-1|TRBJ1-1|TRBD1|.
CASSQLGTGGPEAFF
TGCGCCAGCAGCCAGTTGGGGACAGGGGGCCCTGAAGCTTTCTTT
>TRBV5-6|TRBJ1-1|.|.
CASSHLGNRNTEAFF
TGTGCCAGCAGCCACTTGGGCAACCGGAACACTGAAGCTTTCTTT
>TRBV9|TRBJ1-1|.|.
CASSGQADRYSQNTEAFF
TGTGCCAGCAGCGGTCAGGCCGACAGATACTCACAGAACACTGAAGCTTTCTTT
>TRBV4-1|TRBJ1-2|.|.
CASSQDKTTPPSGYTF
TGCGCCAGCAGCCAAGATAAGACGACACCCCCAAGTGGCTACACCTTC
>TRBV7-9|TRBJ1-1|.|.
CATRLAGTEAFF
TGTGCCACCCGGCTTGCGGGCACTGAAGCTTTCTTT
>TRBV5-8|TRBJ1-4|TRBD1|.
CASSPIGQGEKLFF
TGTGCCAGCAGCCCCATAGGACAGGGAGAAAAACTGTTTTTT
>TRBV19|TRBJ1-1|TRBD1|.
CASSASSGGAEAFF
TGTGCCAGTAGTGCTTCCTCAGGGGGAGCTGAAGCTTTCTTT
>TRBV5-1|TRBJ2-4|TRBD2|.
CASSLSLAGVRGIQYF
TGCGCCAGCAGCCTCAGTCTAGCGGGGGTGAGGGGCATTCAGTACTTC
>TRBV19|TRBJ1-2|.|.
CASSTLSRDLYGYTF
TGTGCCAGTAGCACCCTATCCCGGGATCTCTATGGCTACACCTTC
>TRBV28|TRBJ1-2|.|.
CASSPPGGDYGYTF
TGTGCCAGCAGCCCTCCCGGGGGGGACTATGGCTACACCTTC
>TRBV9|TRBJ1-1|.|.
CASSVTGNTEAFF
TGTGCCAGCAGCGTTACAGGAAACACTGAAGCTTTCTTT
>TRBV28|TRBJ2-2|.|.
CASSRDFPTGELFF
TGTGCCAGCAGTCGGGACTTCCCCACCGGGGAGCTGTTTTTT
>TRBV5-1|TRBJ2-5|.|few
CASSSGPSGQETQYF
TGCGCCAGCAGCTCCGGCCCCTCAGGGCAAGAGACCCAGTACTTC
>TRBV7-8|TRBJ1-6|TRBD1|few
CASRTGGLSSYNSPLHF
TGTGCCAGCAGAACAGGGGGGCTAAGCTCCTATAATTCACCCCTCCACTTT